A selection of T cell receptor beta chains follows, all from one sample in a study of cytomegalovirus exposure and HLA in healthy donors. TCRdb's copy holds only in-frame clones and misses some; the assay was immunoSEQ multiplex PCR. This table holds 120,000 or so clones, 60% to 80% found once. The specimen was PBMCs. All receptors come from a man younger than 45 in good health and CMV-seronegative. The CDR3 runs from the conserved cysteine through the conserved F or W. A D gene is named only where the DNA matches it firmly. Some rows mark clone size as missing; the rest say once, few, many or name a class of expanded clone.

clone_size j_call v_call d_call cdr3_nt cdr3_aa
NA TRBJ1-1 TRBV30 TRBD1 TGTGCCTGGAGGCCGGGACAGGGGGTGATTTTGAACACTGAAGCTTTCTTT CAWRPGQGVILNTEAFF
NA TRBJ2-7 TRBV19 TRBD1 TGTGCCACCAGGGGACAGGGTAAATTGAACGAGCAGTACTTC CATRGQGKLNEQYF
NA TRBJ2-1 TRBV6-5 TRBD1 TGTGCCAGCAGAACGACCGGGGACAGCTACAATGAGCAGTTCTTC CASRTTGDSYNEQFF
NA TRBJ2-6 TRBV28 TRBD2 TGTGCCAGCAGTCCTTCCTCACCTCGGGAGGGGGATACGTTCTCTGGGGCCAACGTCCTGACTTTC CASSPSSPREGDTFSGANVLTF
NA TRBJ2-3 TRBV27 NA TGTGCCAGCAAGGGGGATACGCAGTATTTT CASKGDTQYF
once TRBJ2-3 TRBV2 NA TGTGCCAGCAGTTCAGAGGGCACAGATACGCAGTATTTT CASSSEGTDTQYF
few TRBJ1-4 TRBV5-1 NA TGCGCCAGCAGCTTGGGTAGGGAGGGGGAAAAACTGTTTTTT CASSLGREGEKLFF
NA TRBJ2-7 TRBV7-2 TRBD1 TGTGCCAGCAGCCGGGACAGATCAGGCGAGCAGTACTTC CASSRDRSGEQYF
NA TRBJ2-1 TRBV6-4 NA TGTGCCAGCAGGGATCAGGGAATCTCCTACAATGAGCAGTTCTTC CASRDQGISYNEQFF
once TRBJ1-2 TRBV5-1 NA TGCGCCAGCAGCTTGGGGATGCAGGGAGGCGGTCGTGGCTACACCTTC CASSLGMQGGGRGYTF
NA TRBJ1-6 TRBV6-1 TRBD1 TGTGCCAGCAGTTTTGGGACAGGGACGAGATCACCCCTCCACTTT CASSFGTGTRSPLHF